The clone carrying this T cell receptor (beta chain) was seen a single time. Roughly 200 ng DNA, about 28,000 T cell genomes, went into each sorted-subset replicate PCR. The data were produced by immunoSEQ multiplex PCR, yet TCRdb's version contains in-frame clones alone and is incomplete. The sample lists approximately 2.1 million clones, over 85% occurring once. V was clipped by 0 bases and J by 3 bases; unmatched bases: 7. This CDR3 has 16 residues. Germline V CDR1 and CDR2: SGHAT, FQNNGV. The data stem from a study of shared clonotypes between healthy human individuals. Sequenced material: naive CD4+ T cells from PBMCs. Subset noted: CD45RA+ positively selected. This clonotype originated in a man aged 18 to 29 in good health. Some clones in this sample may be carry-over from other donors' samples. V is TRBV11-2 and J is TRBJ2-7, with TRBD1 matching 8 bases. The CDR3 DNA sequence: TGTGCCAGCAGCTTAGATCTCACAGGGGGGCACTACGAGCAGTACTTC. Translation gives CASSLDLTGGHYEQYF.